This paragraph covers one T cell receptor (beta chain) sequence. The antigen it binds to is not known. One base away there is no much larger clone; base qualities are not given. Peripheral blood CD8+ and CD4+ T cells from healthy donors, Susac syndrome patients and multiple sclerosis patients were profiled by high-throughput TCR beta sequencing. Multiple sclerosis controls were treatment-naive patients with stable or active relapsing-remitting disease fulfilling revised McDonald criteria. Bulk CD8+ and CD4+ T cells were purified by magnetic negative isolation, whereas CD8+ TEMRA cells were enriched by FACS. Blood was collected in EDTA tubes and processed within 24 hours, with PBMCs isolated through density gradient centrifugation. PBMCs intended for TCR sequencing were frozen in liquid nitrogen and were later thawed in a 37 degrees C water bath. The sorted or isolated CD4+, CD8+ and CD8+ TEMRA cells had a purity of 90% or higher.

The data belong to a study of CD8 T cells in Susac syndrome (dated by TCRdb to the late 2010s). Study-wide context: Repertoire sequencing was used to test whether CD8+ T cell activation and differentiation in Susac syndrome was antigen driven. CD8+ T cell repertoire clonality was compared between over 9 healthy donors, approximately 14 Susac syndrome patients and 15 multiple sclerosis patients.

RNA was extracted using the RNeasy kit, and about 0.45 to 1 microgram was reverse transcribed with random hexamers. The immunoSEQ multiplex PCR assay, covering 54 Vbeta and 13 Jbeta segments, was used to amplify TCR beta CDR3 regions. Bias from PCR amplification was corrected by using a synthetic template baseline for primer optimization and for computational correction. Turning to the authors' computational methods: Reads were annotated to V, D and J genes per IMGT and analyzed with immunoSEQ Analyzer, keeping only productive sequences. Clonality was computed as one minus Shannon entropy normalized by log2 of the number of productive unique sequences. For each patient and control, public and private clones were evaluated within the 100 most prevalent clones. Clones were defined as Susac-specific when absent from the healthy and MS cohorts, from about 1,100 published viral clones and from other ImmuneACCESS disease sequences. Clones were called with MiXCR by TCRdb after fastp trimmed the public reads at Q25, and only in-frame beta chains were retained. Identical CDR3 protein sequences are pooled into one entry, listed with their most common genes and DNA. These V and J calls rely on TCRdb rather than the paper's analysis. The sample yields 45,000 to 60,000 distinct CDR3 sequences; around 93% were counted once. Roughly 0.5% of the sample rests with the top ten.

Relative to germline, V is missing 5 bases and J is missing 2 bases, with 12 bases of the junction outside any gene match. The germline V gene encodes CDR1 MGHDK and CDR2 SYGVNS. Including the terminal cysteine and phenylalanine, the CDR3 comprises 18 residues. The kept DNA is CDR3 alone, 54 bases in frame from the first base. Broader findings and caveats from the paper: The TCR sequencing and HLA analysis was acknowledged to have included a relatively small number of individuals.

Specimen: CD8+ T cells from PBMCs. In this chain, TRBV25-1 is recombined with TRBJ2-5, with 12 bases in between that match TRBD1. This sequence originates from a human donor with multiple sclerosis. The nucleotide sequence is TGTGCCAGCAGTTCCTTCCCGGGACAGGGGGCACCTCAAGAGACCCAGTACTTC. It is translated as CASSSFPGQGAPQETQYF.